This TCR beta chain was observed in a study of cytomegalovirus exposure and HLA in healthy donors (TCRdb year 2017). Background on the whole study: According to an earlier analysis of a few hundred of the donors, about 190 million T cells yielded 117 million unique TCR beta sequences and 276 Gb of sequence data. A few DR-DQ haplotypes were treated as single units for association and clustering because of strong linkage in the cohort. To predict cytomegalovirus infection status, the study brought together high-throughput TCR immunosequencing, statistical association of individual TCRs with disease status, and machine learning. HLA typing included class I and class II loci at four-digit resolution. Roughly 290 gigabases of sequencing data and approximately 92 million unique TCR sequences made up an early release that covered approximately 650 HLA-typed donors. Among over 350 genotyped donors of the cohort, an average of about 240,000 unique TCR beta nucleotide sequences were sequenced per donor, around 18% of them non-productive. In an earlier analysis of 550 to 700 of the donors, high-throughput TCR beta sequencing was used to judge whether each TCR beta V gene segment behaved as functional or pseudogenic. Donor age, sex, ethnicity and CMV serostatus were compiled together with the repertoire data. The study aimed to test whether cataloging public T cell receptors could reveal signatures of past pathogen exposure. The later analysis used no new phenotypic data to find candidate immune exposures, relying instead on TCR beta sequences and their occurrence across donors. A later analysis re-analyzed previously published TCR beta repertoires from roughly 630 donors and added high-resolution HLA genotyping to study TCR occurrence patterns. Typing coverage differed by locus: A, B, C, DRB1 and DQB1 were typed in roughly 620-640 donors, DQA1 in 500 to 550, DPA1 in approximately 600, and DPB1 in 472. A later genetic analysis took genome-wide SNP genotypes for about 55% of the 666 donors and used that subset as a discovery cohort. Of the 300 to 400 genotyped donors, 65% to 90% fell in the genetic ancestry cluster associated with self-reported Caucasian donors. All discovery cohort repertoires had been generated on a single sequencing platform. A separate validation cohort of over 95 different subjects was used in addition to the 666-subject first cohort. The T cell repertoires of several hundred subjects were profiled by immunosequencing and related to cytomegalovirus serostatus.

As regards this clone: Its antigen remains unidentified. Within one base of it there is no much larger clone, and no base qualities were kept.

The germline V gene specifies MNHEY as CDR1 and SVGAGI as CDR2. The CDR3 covers 14 residues, taking in both the cysteine and the phenylalanine. The kept DNA is CDR3 alone, 42 bases in frame from the first base. V drops 2 bases and J drops 6 bases, leaving 13 bases in between. In total, roughly 710 healthy bone marrow donors made up the cohort. Cohort members were all nominally healthy when sampled, although unrecorded immune exposures were likely present. The donor tested CMV seronegative, placing the donor among the 352 seronegative members of the cohort. Every donor gave a peripheral blood sample, and the peripheral blood mononuclear cells from that sample were used for TCR beta sequencing. The Qiagen DNeasy Blood Extraction Kit was used to extract genomic DNA from the blood cell samples. The full study reports these points: Assigning TCR associations to individual alleles was difficult when HLA alleles, especially DR and DQ, strongly co-occurred. Specific HLA alleles were associated with 15,000 to 20,000 TCR beta sequences at a false discovery rate of 0.05 in a later analysis. The earlier analysis of 587 of the donors excluded 15 to 20 rarely observed V segments, including chromosome 9 orphons, because counts were too low. Because some donors lacked HLA typing at each locus, the association tests relied only on the typed subset. The authors suggested that the approach could potentially be extended to other disease states and immunological phenotypes. Across donors, most TCR sequences were observed very rarely, whereas some public TCRs were present in many individuals. A later analysis found that HLA-associated TCR beta chains were more clonally expanded and had lower generation probabilities than equally common non-associated chains. For the cohort, immune exposure information was limited to CMV serostatus. A few of the identified cytomegalovirus-associated TCR beta chains were confirmed in vitro to be specific for cytomegalovirus antigens. Only TCR beta chains were sequenced in this cohort, and the absence of alpha or paired-chain data limited detectable features. A further reported finding was that TCR beta sequences accurately predicted the HLA-A and HLA-B alleles for most subjects in the first cohort. Roughly uniform sequencing depth across donors was assumed in presence/absence analyses, although this assumption may not hold. Linkage disequilibrium might explain the correlated functional status among segregating V segments, but an unknown experimental factor could not be ruled out. A later analysis reported that several top co-occurrence clusters appeared linked to parvovirus B19, influenza, CMV and Epstein-Barr virus. A cluster of highly shared sequence variants was judged likely to represent a technical artifact of the sequencing pipeline. The 87-base-pair reads could not distinguish some IMGT-functional V segments, including TRBV6-2 and TRBV6-3, so those segments were excluded. An association between a missense DCLRE1C variant and V-gene and J-gene trimming of TCR beta chains was found in a later genetic analysis and replicated in an independent cohort. In a later analysis, the rate of TCR association differed among HLA loci, with DRB1 alleles having the most associated TCRs and HLA-C alleles having the fewest. The study gave a list of about 170 TCR beta chains associated with cytomegalovirus. A later analysis found that most CMV-associated TCR beta chains appeared HLA-restricted, with HLA associations seemingly driven largely by CMV exposure. Compared with the 666-donor mean, donors in an Asian-associated ancestry cluster had fewer N-insertions in productive TCRs, according to a later genetic analysis. An earlier analysis of approximately 570 of the donors showed that most TCR beta V segments appeared in productive rearrangements either about 90% or about 30% of the time, which broadly matched IMGT annotations. Cytomegalovirus status was reported to be diagnosed by the classifier with high specificity and sensitivity in both the original and validation cohorts.

The library was made by the immunoSEQ multiplex PCR assay. For the multiplex PCR, a mixture combining 60 forward primers for TCR Vbeta segments and 13 reverse primers for TCR Jbeta segments was used. Amplification of the CDR3 region of rearranged TCR beta genes was performed with a multiplex PCR assay on genomic DNA. The amplified TCR beta libraries were sequenced on the Illumina HiSeq System as 87-base-pair reads. On the authors' methods: A later analysis counted about 80 million unique TCR beta chains across the 666 repertoires, and some 11 million of these chains were shared by at least two donors. To remove PCR and sequencing errors, raw reads were error-corrected and collapsed into unique sequences using a nearest-neighbor algorithm that merged closely related sequences. CDR3 sequences were aligned to IMGT reference sequences to assign V, D and J gene segments. For a sequence to be retained, a match of at least six nucleotides to both a V gene segment and a J gene segment was required. Rearrangements were classified as productive when the CDR3 lacked stop codons and remained in frame with V and J, and all other rearrangements were classified as non-productive. CDR3 was defined by IMGT convention, running from the second conserved V-encoded cysteine to the conserved J-encoded phenylalanine. The earlier analysis of some 580 of the donors excluded any sequence lacking an unambiguous match to a single V gene segment. In an earlier analysis of 587 of the donors, a V segment was called functional when productive rearrangements were above 56.7%, and segregating when the standard deviation between donors exceeded 5%. A statistical classification framework was developed to diagnose cytomegalovirus status using the catalog of TCR beta chain sequences. V and J gene assignment, in a later analysis, came from comparing TCR nucleotide sequences with IMGT/GENE-DB human TR gene sequences. A later analysis assigned CDR3 sequences and most-parsimonious VDJ recombination scenarios with the TCRdist pipeline. A later analysis defined each TCR beta chain by its CDR3 amino acid sequence plus V-gene family, and excluded reads lacking a unique V-gene family. A later analysis removed over 500 highly shared, low-generation-probability nucleotide sequences to deal with suspected cross-contamination and a sequencing artifact. A later analysis calculated a clonal expansion index for each public chain from normalized within-repertoire ranks of inferred template counts. In a later analysis, generation probabilities were computed using a VDJ recombination model fitted to out-of-frame rearrangements, and the results were checked against IGoR. In a later analysis, hypergeometric tests were used to score TCR-TCR, TCR-HLA and TCR-CMV co-occurrence, with a repertoire-size bias correction applied to TCR pairs. False discovery rates were estimated in a later analysis by permuting HLA or CMV assignments 20 times. In a later analysis, co-occurring TCRs were grouped using DBSCAN, with TCRdist sequence similarity added in when clustering inside HLA-allele-positive subsets. Repertoires with fewer than 30,000 or more than 120,000 public chains, plus five repertoires with anomalous nucleotide sharing, were excluded from co-occurrence clustering. The table was pulled from immuneACCESS by TCRdb, which kept in-frame rearrangements only. Such tables lose some clones; where checked, under half of the loss comes from unresolved V genes, and the rest has no known cause. The V and J calls and the clone size are those of that table, but D and trimming were determined from the DNA. In all, the sample holds roughly 280,000 clones, and roughly two thirds of those were seen once. The ten largest account for under 2.5% of the sample.

This TCR was sampled from a female donor in good health and CMV-seronegative. The sample consisted of PBMCs. The rearrangement joined TRBV6-5 to TRBJ1-1, and the D gene may be TRBD1, 6 bases matching. The CDR3 in this case is CASSYLSGGPEAFF. The DNA is TGTGCCAGCAGTTACCTCTCGGGGGGGCCTGAAGCTTTCTTT.